A single sample gave rise to the 17 T cell receptor beta chains below, sequenced in a study of radiotherapy plus CTLA-4 blockade in lung cancer. The method was immunoSEQ multiplex PCR; TCRdb's version includes in-frame clones alone and lacks a portion of them. The sample includes over 45,000 clones, less than 85% of them seen just once. The sequenced sample was peripheral blood, obtained from a patient treated with radiotherapy plus ipilimumab. Every receptor here comes from a human donor with non-small cell lung cancer who had a complete response to radiotherapy plus ipilimumab.

The chain couples TRBV19 to TRBJ2-7, with 7 bases identical to TRBD1. The CDR3 runs 13 residues. Germline V gene lookup returns CDR1 LNHDA and CDR2 SQIVND (reference sequence). Unmatched junction bases numbered 3, after V lost 3 bases and J lost 4 bases. This chain's CDR3 is CASSMGRGYEQYV. Written as DNA, the CDR3 is TGTGCCAGTAGTATGGGCAGGGGGTACGAGCAGTACGTC.

This sequence joins TRBV9 and TRBJ2-1; 14 positions agree with TRBD2. V lost 4 bases, J lost 0 bases, and 9 bases stayed unmatched. Germline V gene data show CDR1 as SGDLS and CDR2 as YYNGEE. The CDR3 is 19 amino acids. The CDR3 nucleotides read TGTGCCAGCAGCACAGGGACTAGCGGGGGAGCAAACTCCTACAATGAGCAGTTCTTC. It codes for CASSTGTSGGANSYNEQFF.

V gene TRBV4-3 combines with J gene TRBJ2-1; 8 nucleotides match TRBD2. V dropped 4 bases and J dropped 0; count of bases not matched to a gene: 11. Germline V gene data show CDR1 as LGHNA and CDR2 as YSLEER. The CDR3 consists of 18 residues. The CDR3 region is CASSLTAGEGSSYNEQFF. The CDR3 DNA follows: TGCGCCAGCAGCCTTACAGCGGGAGAGGGGAGCTCCTACAATGAGCAGTTCTTC.

The chain uses TRBV25-1 and TRBJ1-3; D is ambiguous. This CDR3 is built from 12 residues. V lost 3 bases, J lost 2 bases, and 2 bases lay in between. The V gene's germline CDR1 is MGHDK and CDR2 SYGVNS. The CDR3, as DNA: TGTGCCAGCAGTGACACTGGAAACACCATATATTTT. It translates to CASSDTGNTIYF.

This clone occurred a few times. The same CDR3 is also encoded by other DNA sequences in this sample. V usage is TRBV4-1 and J usage is TRBJ1-4, with 8 positions matching TRBD1. The V gene's germline CDR1 is MGHRA and CDR2 YSYEKL. The CDR3 length is 15 residues. V shed 4 bases, J shed 4 bases, and the junction held 5 bases outside the gene matches. The CDR3 bases are TGCGCCAGCAGCCCCGGACAGGGAGATAATGAAAAACTGTTTTTT. The encoded protein is CASSPGQGDNEKLFF.

V usage is TRBV4-3 and J usage is TRBJ2-1; 15 bases map to TRBD2. CDR3 length equals 17 residues. Germline V gene lookup returns CDR1 LGHNA and CDR2 YSLEER. J gave up 7 bases and V 4 bases, and 8 bases lay outside the gene matches. The CDR3 is CASSLGTSGGMGNEQFF. CDR3 bases: TGCGCCAGCAGCCTTGGGACTAGCGGGGGGATGGGAAATGAGCAGTTCTTC.

The V and J genes are TRBV7-9 and TRBJ2-4; no firm D call. The germline V gene encodes CDR1 SEHNR and CDR2 FQNEAQ (reference sequence). The CDR3 is made up of 15 amino acids. With 6 bases removed from V and 0 bases from J, the gap between germline ends came to 12 bases. CDR3 sequence reads: CASSSPRVAKNIQYF. In DNA, the CDR3 is TGTGCCAGCAGTTCTCCTCGGGTAGCCAAAAACATTCAGTACTTC.

The V and J genes are TRBV6-5 and TRBJ2-7; no clear D. The V end was cut by 2 bases, the J end by 6 bases, with 14 bases between. This CDR3 has 14 residues. Germline-derived CDR1 and CDR2 are MNHEY and SVGAGI. CDR3 in amino acids: CASSYGLTGGEQYF. CDR3 nucleotides: TGTGCCAGCAGTTACGGCCTCACGGGTGGCGAGCAGTACTTC.

This clone was detected a few times. The V call is TRBV4-1, the J call TRBJ1-6; D gene uncertain. CDR1 is MGHRA and CDR2 is YSYEKL in the germline V gene. Trimming pared 1 base from V and 5 bases from J, leaving 15 bases between. This CDR3 is built from 17 residues. Written as DNA, the CDR3 is TGCGCCAGCAGCCAAGGCAGTGGTCCCGGGGATAATTCACCCCTCCACTTT. The encoded protein is CASSQGSGPGDNSPLHF.

This sequence joins TRBV27 and TRBJ1-6; 9 bases align to TRBD1. Germline V gene data show CDR1 as MNHEY and CDR2 as SMNVEV (reference sequence). The CDR3 is 13 residues long. With 6 bases clipped from V and 8 bases from J, the junction kept 2 bases outside the gene matches. The CDR3 here is CASRQGADSPLHF. The DNA of the CDR3 is TGTGCCAGCAGACAGGGGGCGGATTCACCCCTCCACTTT.

This clone was counted once. The V call is TRBV6-5, the J call TRBJ1-5; the D is unclear. CDR3 size: 12 residues. Germline V gene data show CDR1 as MNHEY and CDR2 as SVGAGI. V was clipped by 6 bases and J by 5 bases, with 8 bases between them. The CDR3 protein is CASSSPDQPQHF. The CDR3 coding sequence is TGTGCCAGCAGCTCGCCAGATCAGCCCCAGCATTTT.

The genes are TRBV6-1 and TRBJ2-7, with D tentatively TRBD1 (5 bases). V lost 6 bases to trimming and J lost 5 bases, with 17 bases between them. Germline CDR1 is MNHNS and CDR2 is SASEGT. The CDR3 totals 14 residues. CDR3 DNA: TGTGCCAGCAGGAGTACAGGACCCCACCACGAGCAGTACTTC. It translates to CASRSTGPHHEQYF.

The gene calls are TRBV2 and TRBJ2-7; TRBD1 is a possible D gene (5 bases). With 4 bases removed from V and 3 bases from J, the gap between germline ends came to 16 bases. This CDR3 is 15 amino acids long. Germline assignment: CDR1 SNHLY and CDR2 FYNNEI. CDR3 protein: CASSVPPTEFYEQYF. The CDR3 DNA follows: TGTGCCAGCAGTGTACCCCCGACAGAATTCTACGAGCAGTACTTC.

This clone has a single count. The chain employs TRBV7-2 and TRBJ1-6, with D unclear. V was cut by 3 bases and J by 6 bases, with 6 bases left in between. In germline, CDR1 is SGHTA, CDR2 FQGNSA. The CDR3 extends over 13 amino acids. Here the CDR3 DNA reads TGTGCCAGCAGCTTCCGGGGTAATTCACCCCTCCACTTT. Translating gives CASSFRGNSPLHF.

The chain carries TRBV7-2 and TRBJ2-7, with D possibly being TRBD1 (5 bases). V lost 1 base, J lost 0 bases, and 10 bases lay in between. CDR1 is SGHTA, CDR2 FQGNSA, per germline. This CDR3 has 15 amino acids. CDR3: CASSLVQGSSYEQYV. The CDR3 bases are TGTGCCAGCAGCTTAGTTCAGGGTAGCTCCTACGAGCAGTACGTC.

The rearrangement links TRBV5-1 to TRBJ2-2; D unresolved. V gave up 0 bases and J gave up 3 bases, with 9 bases separating them. The CDR3 is 15 amino acids. Germline V lookup: CDR1 SGHRS, CDR2 YFSETQ. The CDR3 protein is CASSLDSSDTGELFF. In DNA, the CDR3 is TGCGCCAGCAGCTTGGACAGCTCAGACACCGGGGAGCTGTTTTTT.

The chain recombines TRBV5-1 with TRBJ2-4; maybe TRBD2 (6 bases). The CDR3 loop spans 13 amino acids. Germline lookup yields CDR1 SGHRS and CDR2 YFSETQ. V lost 4 bases to trimming and J lost 7 bases, with 12 bases between them. CDR3 sequence: CASSIGRGNIQYF. CDR3 sequence (DNA): TGCGCCAGCAGCATAGGACGGGGGAACATTCAGTACTTC.